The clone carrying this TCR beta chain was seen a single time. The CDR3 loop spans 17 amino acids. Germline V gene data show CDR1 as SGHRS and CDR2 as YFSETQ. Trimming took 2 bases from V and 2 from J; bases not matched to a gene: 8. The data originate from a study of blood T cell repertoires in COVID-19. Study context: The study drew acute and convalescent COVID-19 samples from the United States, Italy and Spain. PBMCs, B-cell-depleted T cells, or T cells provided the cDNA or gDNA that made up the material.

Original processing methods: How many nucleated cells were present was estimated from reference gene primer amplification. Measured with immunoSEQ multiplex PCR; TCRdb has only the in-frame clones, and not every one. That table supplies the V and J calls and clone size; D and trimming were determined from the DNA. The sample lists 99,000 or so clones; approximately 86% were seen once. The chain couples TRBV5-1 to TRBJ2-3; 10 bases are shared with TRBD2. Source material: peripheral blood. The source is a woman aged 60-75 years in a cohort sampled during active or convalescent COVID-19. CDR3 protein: CASSFPLAGDDTDTQYF. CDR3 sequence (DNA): TGCGCCAGCAGCTTCCCCCTAGCGGGGGACGACACAGATACGCAGTATTTT.